The 26 T cell receptor beta chains below were found in one sample sequenced in a study of T-cell reconstitution after alpha-beta-depleted transplantation in children. Unique molecular identifiers were incorporated when the TCRbeta library was constructed. In TCRdb, the PCR reads were re-called with MiXCR into one record per CDR3 protein. Of approximately 390,000 distinct CDR3 sequences listed, 9.5% to 13% are singletons. Sequencing was performed on PBMCs from the stem cell graft donor, taken from the stem cell graft. Receptor source: a human donor who donated a stem cell graft to a child with acute myeloid leukemia.

The V gene is TRBV4-3, the J gene TRBJ2-2; 9 nucleotides line up with TRBD2. The CDR3 is made up of 17 amino acids. With V trimmed by 2 bases and J by 5 bases, 9 bases remained unmatched. Germline values: CDR1 LGHNA, CDR2 YSLEER. DNA of the CDR3: TGCGCCAGCAGCCAACTTAGCGGGAGCGCGAGAACCGGGGAGCTGTTTTTT. It codes for CASSQLSGSARTGELFF.

For this clonotype: The junction shows a germline mismatch at one end, possibly a read error. This chain connects TRBV29-1 to TRBJ2-5, with a weak D call TRBD2 (6 bases). The CDR3 extends over 12 amino acids. Germline V gene sequence: CDR1 SQVTM, CDR2 ANQGSEA. CDR3 in amino acids: CSVVGLRETHYF. The CDR3 DNA reads TGCAGCGTTGTGGGCCTTCGGGAGACCCACTACTTC.

The chain has TRBV14 and TRBJ2-7, with D possibly TRBD2 on 6 matching bases. This CDR3 has 16 amino acids. CDR1 and CDR2 from the germline V gene are SGHDN and FVKESK. V lost 1 base, J lost 2 bases, and 15 bases lay in between. CDR3 loop: CASSQVPLASTYEQYF. The CDR3 coding sequence is TGTGCCAGCAGCCAAGTCCCCCTAGCGTCTACCTACGAGCAGTACTTC.

This clonotype was picked up a small number of times. The chain combines TRBV10-3 with TRBJ1-1; D not resolved. The CDR3 totals 13 residues. Trimming left V 2 bases short and J 1 base short, with 5 bases between. CDR1 is ENHRY and CDR2 is SYGVKD in the germline V gene. The CDR3 coding sequence is TGTGCCATCAGTGAGCTCAGGAACACTGAAGCTTTCTTT. Protein product: CAISELRNTEAFF.

This clonotype was counted many times. The V and J genes are TRBV12-3 or TRBV12-4 and TRBJ2-1, with D unresolved. The CDR3 is 15 amino acids. Trimming removed 1 base at V and 2 bases at J, with 9 bases between. The CDR3 sequence is CASSLVLGTYNEQFF. The CDR3 nucleotides are TGTGCCAGCAGTTTAGTTTTAGGGACCTACAATGAGCAGTTCTTC.

This clonotype occurred a few times. V is TRBV7-3 and J is TRBJ2-7; 9 bases map to TRBD1. The germline gives CDR1 SGHTA, CDR2 FQGTGA. V shed 5 bases, J shed 5 bases, and the junction held 4 bases outside the gene matches. This CDR3 has 13 residues. CDR3 coding DNA: TGTGCCAGCAGCCGACAGGGGGGCAACGAGCAGTACTTC. Translation: CASSRQGGNEQYF.

This clonotype was counted only a few times. The rearrangement links TRBV19 to TRBJ2-7; no definite D call. V dropped 3 bases and J dropped 6 bases, with 6 bases sitting between them. Germline CDR1 LNHDA, CDR2 SQIVND (reference sequence). This CDR3 contains 11 residues. The CDR3 bases are TGTGCCAGTAGTATGTTGGGCGAGCAGTACGTC. This encodes CASSMLGEQYV.

The rearrangement joins TRBV20-1 to TRBJ2-7; 7 positions match TRBD2. Trimming at V came to 6 bases and at J to 3 bases, leaving 8 bases not matched to a gene. CDR3 length: 13 amino acids. Germline V gene data show CDR1 as DFQATT and CDR2 as SNEGSKA (reference sequence). Here the CDR3 reads CSAYGGSGYEQYF. In DNA form, the CDR3 reads TGCAGTGCCTATGGCGGGAGTGGCTACGAGCAGTACTTC.

This clonotype has more than one count but fewer than ten. The chain employs TRBV7-2 and TRBJ2-4, with TRBD2 identical over 12 bases. This CDR3 spans 15 amino acids. The germline gives CDR1 SGHTA, CDR2 FQGNSA. Trimming cost V 2 bases and J 7 bases; bases outside gene matches: 3. In nucleotides, the CDR3 is TGTGCCAGCAGCTTATCCCTAGCGGGAGGGAACATTCAGTACTTC. This gives the protein CASSLSLAGGNIQYF.

The rearrangement joins TRBV12-3 or TRBV12-4 to TRBJ2-3, with 8 positions matching TRBD2. V shed 5 bases, J shed 6 bases, and the junction held 13 bases outside the gene matches. This CDR3 region has 16 residues. DNA for the CDR3: TGTGCCAGCAGTCCCCGGGGGGTAGCGGGGACGGATACGCAGTATTTT. Encoded protein: CASSPRGVAGTDTQYF.

The chain recombines TRBV5-1 with TRBJ2-5; perhaps TRBD2 as D (6 bases). V was pared by 4 bases and J by 5 bases, with 15 bases between. Germline assignment: CDR1 SGHRS and CDR2 YFSETQ. The CDR3 is 14 amino acids. CDR3 coding DNA: TGCGCCAGCAGCCGGGCAGGTGGGGGGGAGACCCAGTACTTC. This translates into CASSRAGGGETQYF.

This clonotype was detected only a few times. The chain is built from TRBV3-1 and TRBJ2-1, with TRBD2 matching 8 bases. The ends lost 5 bases at V and 9 bases at J; junction bases unmatched: 9. The CDR3 runs 14 residues. Germline CDR1 and CDR2: LGHDT and YNNKEL (reference sequence). The CDR3: CASSLIAGFGEQFF. The CDR3 nucleotides read TGTGCCAGCAGCTTAATAGCGGGGTTCGGTGAGCAGTTCTTC.

The chain combines TRBV7-2 with TRBJ2-4; 7 nucleotides agree with TRBD1. This CDR3 has 17 residues. Germline V lookup: CDR1 SGHTA, CDR2 FQGNSA. The V and J ends lost 5 bases and 3 bases, in that order; junction bases with no gene match: 13. CDR3 sequence (DNA): TGTGCCAGCAGCCGCAGACAGGGCGGGCTAGGCAAAAACATTCAGTACTTC. Amino acids: CASSRRQGGLGKNIQYF. The entire variable domain, with the rest obtained from reference TRBV7-2 and TRBJ2-4, is as follows: GAGVSQSPSNKVTEKGKDVELRCDPISGHTALYWYRQSLGQGLEFLIYFQGNSAPDKSGLPSDRFSAERTGGSVSTLTIQRTQQEDSAVYLCASSRRQGGLGKNIQYFGAGTRLSVL.

The chain employs TRBV27 and TRBJ1-1; no clear D. V was clipped by 9 bases and J by 1 base, with 3 bases between them. Germline CDR1 reads MNHEY; CDR2 reads SMNVEV (reference sequence). This CDR3 is 10 amino acids long. This chain's CDR3 is CARKNTEAFF. The DNA of the CDR3 is TGTGCCAGAAAGAACACTGAAGCTTTCTTT.

The chain couples TRBV3-1 to TRBJ2-1; 8 bases map to TRBD2. CDR3 size: 14 residues. The trim removed 4 bases at V and 7 bases at J, leaving 6 bases unmatched. Germline CDR1 LGHDT, CDR2 YNNKEL (reference sequence). This CDR3 is CASSRSGELNEQFF. DNA for the CDR3: TGTGCCAGCAGCCGTAGCGGGGAATTAAATGAGCAGTTCTTC.

This rearrangement joins TRBV11-2 to TRBJ2-3; 8 positions agree with TRBD2. The ends lost 6 bases at V and 3 bases at J; junction bases unmatched: 8. Germline V lookup: CDR1 SGHAT, CDR2 FQNNGV. The CDR3 is 15 residues long. The CDR3 nucleotides are TGTGCCAGCAGTTTTACGGGACTAGGGACAGATACGCAGTATTTT. Translated: CASSFTGLGTDTQYF.

This clonotype was counted ten times or more. The J gene is TRBJ1-2, the V gene TRBV4-1, with TRBD1 matching over 7 bases. The CDR3 runs to 15 residues. From germline, CDR1 is MGHRA and CDR2 YSYEKL. The V gene end was trimmed by 0 bases and the J gene end by 14 bases; junction bases not matched to a gene: 15. The DNA of the CDR3 is TGCGCCAGCAGCCAAGAAGGAACAGGGACTAGGGGGCAGACCTTC. Protein: CASSQEGTGTRGQTF.

This chain connects TRBV6-2 or TRBV6-3 to TRBJ2-7; 7 nucleotides line up with TRBD2. With V trimmed by 6 bases and J by 0 bases, 11 bases remained unmatched. Germline CDR1 is MNHEY and CDR2 is SVGEGT. This CDR3 has 16 amino acids. This chain's CDR3 is CASRSAGAVSSYEQYF. Written as DNA, the CDR3 is TGTGCCAGCAGGTCCGCGGGAGCGGTCAGCTCCTACGAGCAGTACTTC.

This clonotype came up a few times. This rearrangement joins TRBV5-1 to TRBJ2-7; D is unresolved. V was clipped by 4 bases and J by 6 bases, with 14 bases between them. CDR3 length equals 13 residues. Germline CDR1 is SGHRS and CDR2 is YFSETQ. The CDR3 here is CASSPDGFGEQYF. In nucleotides, the CDR3 is TGCGCCAGCAGCCCGGACGGGTTTGGCGAGCAGTACTTC.

In this sample, this clonotype turned up many times. The chain carries TRBV27 and TRBJ2-1, with TRBD2 matching over 7 bases. The CDR3 has 15 residues. Germline V gene lookup returns CDR1 MNHEY and CDR2 SMNVEV (reference sequence). V was clipped by 3 bases and J by 6 bases; unmatched bases: 8. The CDR3 protein is CASSFKRDGGNEQFF. As DNA, the CDR3 is TGTGCCAGCAGTTTCAAGCGGGACGGGGGCAATGAGCAGTTCTTC.

This clonotype was counted many times. The chain is built from TRBV6-1 and TRBJ2-1, with 9 bases that match TRBD1. The V gene's germline CDR1 is MNHNS and CDR2 SASEGT. The J segment lost 7 bases and the V segment lost 1 base, leaving 8 bases of the junction unmatched. The CDR3 has 16 residues. The CDR3: CASSEDAGQGANEQFF. The DNA for the CDR3 is TGTGCCAGCAGTGAAGATGCGGGACAGGGTGCGAATGAGCAGTTCTTC.

This clonotype was counted between two and nine times. CDR3 DNA: TGCAGTGCAACACTAGCGGCGCACGGGGGGGAGCAGTTCTTC. This sequence encodes CSATLAAHGGEQFF. The chain joins TRBV20-1 to TRBJ2-1; 8 bases fit TRBD2. V gave up 6 bases and J gave up 10 bases; unmatched junction bases: 14. Germline CDR1 is DFQATT and CDR2 is SNEGSKA (reference sequence). The CDR3 extends over 14 amino acids.

The chain combines TRBV9 with TRBJ2-1; TRBD2 matches 11 bases. The CDR3 sequence is 15 residues long. The germline V gene encodes CDR1 SGDLS and CDR2 YYNGEE. V trimming: 3 bases; J trimming: 8 bases; junction bases outside the gene matches: 7. DNA of the CDR3: TGTGCCAGCAGCGAAACTAGCGGGAGAGTTTATGAGCAGTTCTTC. This sequence encodes CASSETSGRVYEQFF.

The chain uses TRBV12-5 and TRBJ1-2; D possibly corresponds to TRBD1 (5 bases). The CDR3 is made up of 11 amino acids. The germline V gene encodes CDR1 LGHNT and CDR2 FRNRAP. Trimming stripped 6 bases from V and 4 bases from J, with 6 bases between. CDR3 residues: CASGTAYGYTF. CDR3 bases: TGTGCTAGTGGGACAGCCTATGGCTACACCTTC.

The rearrangement joins TRBV12-3 or TRBV12-4 to TRBJ1-1; 7 positions agree with TRBD1. This CDR3 comprises 13 residues. V lost 6 bases, J lost 4 bases, and 5 bases stayed unmatched. CDR3 nucleotides: TGTGCCAGCAGGGAGCAGGGGGGCACTGAAGCTTTCTTT. Amino acid sequence: CASREQGGTEAFF.

In this sample, this clonotype turned up many times. This chain uses TRBV6-2 or TRBV6-3 with TRBJ2-3, with 8 nucleotides matching TRBD1. V lost 5 bases to trimming and J lost 1 base; unmatched junction nucleotides: 5. Germline V gene data show CDR1 as MNHEY and CDR2 as SVGEGT. The CDR3 totals 15 residues. The chain's CDR3 is CASSLTQGGTDTQYF. DNA of the CDR3: TGTGCCAGCAGTCTTACACAGGGGGGCACAGATACGCAGTATTTT.